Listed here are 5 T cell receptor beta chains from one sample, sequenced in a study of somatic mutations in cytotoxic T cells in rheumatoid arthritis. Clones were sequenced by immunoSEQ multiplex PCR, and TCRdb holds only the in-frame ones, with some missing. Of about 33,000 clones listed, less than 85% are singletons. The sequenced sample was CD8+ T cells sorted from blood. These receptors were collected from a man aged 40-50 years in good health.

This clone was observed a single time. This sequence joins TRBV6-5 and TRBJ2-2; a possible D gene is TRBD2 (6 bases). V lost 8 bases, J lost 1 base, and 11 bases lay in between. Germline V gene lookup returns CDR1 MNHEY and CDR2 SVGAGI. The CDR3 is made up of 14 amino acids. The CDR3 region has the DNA TGTGCCAGCGGGCTTAGCGGGAACACCGGGGAGCTGTTTTTT. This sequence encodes CASGLSGNTGELFF.

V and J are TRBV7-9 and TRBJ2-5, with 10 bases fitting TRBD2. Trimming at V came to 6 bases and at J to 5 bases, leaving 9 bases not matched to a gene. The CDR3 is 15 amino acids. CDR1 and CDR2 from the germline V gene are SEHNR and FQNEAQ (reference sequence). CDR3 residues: CASRPSLAGAETQYF. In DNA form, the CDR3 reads TGTGCCAGCAGGCCTAGCCTAGCGGGAGCGGAGACCCAGTACTTC.

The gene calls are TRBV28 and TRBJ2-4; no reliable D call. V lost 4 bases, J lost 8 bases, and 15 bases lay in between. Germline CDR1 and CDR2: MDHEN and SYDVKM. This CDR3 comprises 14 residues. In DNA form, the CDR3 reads TGTGCCAGCAGTTCACCCGCCTTGGGTTACATTCAGTACTTC. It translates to CASSSPALGYIQYF.

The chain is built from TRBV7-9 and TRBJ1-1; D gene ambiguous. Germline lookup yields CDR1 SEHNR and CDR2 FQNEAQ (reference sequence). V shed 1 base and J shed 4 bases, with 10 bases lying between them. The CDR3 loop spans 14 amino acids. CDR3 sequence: CASSLVGPVTEAFF. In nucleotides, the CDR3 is TGTGCCAGCAGCTTAGTCGGCCCGGTCACTGAAGCTTTCTTT.

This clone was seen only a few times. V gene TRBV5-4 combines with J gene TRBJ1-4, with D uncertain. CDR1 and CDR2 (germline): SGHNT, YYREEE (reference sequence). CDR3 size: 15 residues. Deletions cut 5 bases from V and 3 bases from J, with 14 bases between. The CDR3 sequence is CASSVRREANEKLFF. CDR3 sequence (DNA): TGTGCCAGCAGTGTCCGGAGGGAAGCTAATGAAAAACTGTTTTTT.